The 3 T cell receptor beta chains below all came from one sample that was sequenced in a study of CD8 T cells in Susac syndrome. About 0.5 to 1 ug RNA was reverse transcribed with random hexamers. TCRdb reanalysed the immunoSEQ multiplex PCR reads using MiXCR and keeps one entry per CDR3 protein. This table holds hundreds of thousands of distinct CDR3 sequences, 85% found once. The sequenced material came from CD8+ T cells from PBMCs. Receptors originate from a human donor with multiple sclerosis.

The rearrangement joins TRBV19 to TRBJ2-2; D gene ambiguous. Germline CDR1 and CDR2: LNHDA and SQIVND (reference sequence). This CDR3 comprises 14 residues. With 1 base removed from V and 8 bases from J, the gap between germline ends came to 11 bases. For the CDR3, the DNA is TGTGCCAGTAGTATAGGCCCCCGGCGAGGGGAGCTGTTTTTT. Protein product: CASSIGPRRGELFF.

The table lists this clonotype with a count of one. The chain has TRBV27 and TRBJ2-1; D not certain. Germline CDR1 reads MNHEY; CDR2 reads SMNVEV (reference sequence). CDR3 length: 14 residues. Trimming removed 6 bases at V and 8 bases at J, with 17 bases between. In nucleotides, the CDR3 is TGTGCCAGCAGCTCCCCTACCCTTCGGGATGAGCAGTTCTTC. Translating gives CASSSPTLRDEQFF.

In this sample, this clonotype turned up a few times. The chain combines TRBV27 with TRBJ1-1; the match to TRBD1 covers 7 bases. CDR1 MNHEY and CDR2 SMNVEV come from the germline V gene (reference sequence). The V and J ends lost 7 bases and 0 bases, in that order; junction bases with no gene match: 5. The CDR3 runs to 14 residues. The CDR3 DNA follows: TGTGCCAGCACCCCGACAGGGCTGAACACTGAAGCTTTCTTT. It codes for CASTPTGLNTEAFF.